Sequencing of this T cell receptor beta chain was carried out in a study of OX40 agonist ivuxolimab in advanced cancers. Sequencing was performed with immunoSEQ multiplex PCR; in TCRdb, only in-frame clones are kept and a portion is missing. Of around 62,000 clones in the sample, roughly 86% were seen once. CDR1 and CDR2 from the germline V gene are MDHEN and SYDVKM. The germline V and J ends were trimmed by 3 bases and 3 bases, with 9 bases remaining between them. The CDR3 spans 13 residues. This clonotype was obtained from an adult with an advanced solid tumor such as melanoma, head and neck, liver or kidney cancer. This material consisted of CD4+ or CD8+ T cells sorted from blood, taken in a trial of the OX40 agonist ivuxolimab. The gene calls are TRBV28 and TRBJ2-7; D ambiguous. CDR3 amino acids: CASSFPSLYEQYF. In DNA form, the CDR3 reads TGTGCCAGCAGTTTCCCCTCACTCTACGAGCAGTACTTC. Full variable domain (remainder filled in from reference TRBV28 and TRBJ2-7): DVKVTQSSRYLVKRTGEKVFLECVQDMDHENMFWYRQDPGLGLRLIYFSYDVKMKEKGDIPEGYSVSREKKERFSLILESASTNQTSMYLCASSFPSLYEQYFGPGTRLTVT.